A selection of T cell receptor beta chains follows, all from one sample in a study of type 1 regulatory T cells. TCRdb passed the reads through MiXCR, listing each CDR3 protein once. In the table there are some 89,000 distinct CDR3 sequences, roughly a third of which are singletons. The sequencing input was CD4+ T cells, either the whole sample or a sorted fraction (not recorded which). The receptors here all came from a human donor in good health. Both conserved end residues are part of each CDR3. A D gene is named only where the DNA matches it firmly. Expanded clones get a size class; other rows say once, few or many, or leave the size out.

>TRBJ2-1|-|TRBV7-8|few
CASSLVRLNNEQFF
TGTGCCAGCAGCTTAGTTAGGTTAAACAATGAGCAGTTCTTC
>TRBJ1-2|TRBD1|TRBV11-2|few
CASSLRRQGDGYTF
TGTGCCAGCAGCTTGCGCAGACAGGGGGATGGCTACACCTTC
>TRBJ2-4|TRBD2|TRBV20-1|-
CSAIPAGGEGAKNIQYF
TGCAGTGCTATTCCAGCGGGAGGAGAGGGCGCCAAAAACATTCAGTACTTC
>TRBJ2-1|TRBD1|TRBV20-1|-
CSAGRDRATSEQFF
TGCAGTGCAGGCCGGGACAGGGCGACAAGTGAGCAGTTCTTC
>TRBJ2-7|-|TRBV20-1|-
CSARSGDGQYF
TGCAGTGCTAGGTCCGGGGACGGGCAGTACTTC
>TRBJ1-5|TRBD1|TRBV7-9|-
CASSLTPHGTGNQPQHF
TGTGCCAGCAGCTTAACCCCCCACGGGACAGGGAATCAGCCCCAGCATTTT
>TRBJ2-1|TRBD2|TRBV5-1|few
CASSSNGRPEQFF
TGCGCCAGCAGCTCCAACGGGAGGCCTGAGCAGTTCTTC
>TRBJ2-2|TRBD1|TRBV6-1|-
CASIRDRNTGELFF
TGTGCCAGCATCCGGGACAGAAACACCGGGGAGCTGTTTTTT
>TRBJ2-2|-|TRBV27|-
CASSLTDPGELFF
TGTGCCAGCAGTTTAACTGACCCCGGGGAGCTGTTTTTT
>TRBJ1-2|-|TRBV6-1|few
CASSFDYGYTF
TGTGCCAGCAGCTTTGACTATGGCTACACCTTC
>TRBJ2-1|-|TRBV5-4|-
CASSLGPTRSGNEQFF
TGTGCCAGCAGCTTGGGTCCGACACGATCAGGCAATGAGCAGTTCTTC
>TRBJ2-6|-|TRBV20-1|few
CSASREGAGSGANVLTF
TGCAGTGCTAGCCGAGAGGGGGCGGGGTCTGGGGCCAACGTCCTGACTTTC
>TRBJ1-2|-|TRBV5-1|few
CASSLEDTRYGYTF
TGCGCCAGCAGCTTGGAAGACACAAGATATGGCTACACCTTC
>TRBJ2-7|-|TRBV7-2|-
CASSLFSYEQYF
TGTGCCAGCAGCTTATTCTCCTACGAGCAGTACTTC
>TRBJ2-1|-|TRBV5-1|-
CASSLTGTRVNNEQFF
TGCGCCAGCAGCTTGACAGGTACCCGAGTGAACAATGAGCAGTTCTTC
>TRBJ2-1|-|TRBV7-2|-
CASSRLGLFNEQFF
TGTGCCAGCAGCCGACTCGGACTATTCAATGAGCAGTTCTTC
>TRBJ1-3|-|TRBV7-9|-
CASSNSGRNSGNTIYF
TGTGCCAGCAGCAACTCGGGACGCAACTCTGGAAACACCATATATTTT
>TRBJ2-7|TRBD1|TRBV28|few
CASSSNDRGDREQYF
TGTGCCAGCAGTTCTAACGACAGGGGGGATCGCGAGCAGTACTTC
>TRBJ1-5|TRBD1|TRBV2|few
CASVRSDRANQPQHF
TGTGCCAGCGTTCGGTCGGACAGGGCCAATCAGCCCCAGCATTTT
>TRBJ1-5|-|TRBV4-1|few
CASSLTMGQPQHF
TGCGCCAGCAGCCTTACGATGGGTCAGCCCCAGCATTTT
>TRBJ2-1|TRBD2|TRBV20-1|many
CSAFFPGAGGSSNEQFF
TGCAGTGCTTTCTTCCCGGGAGCGGGAGGTTCGAGTAATGAGCAGTTCTTC
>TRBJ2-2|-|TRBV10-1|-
CASSEPGTPTGELFF
TGCGCCAGCAGTGAGCCCGGGACTCCCACCGGGGAGCTGTTTTTT
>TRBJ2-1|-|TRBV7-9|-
CASSSSRQVDSQQFF
TGTGCCAGCAGCTCATCCCGCCAGGTTGACTCACAGCAGTTCTTC